The next 3 T cell receptor beta chains were all read from a single sample in a study of lymphopenia after photon versus proton radiotherapy. Sequencing used immunoSEQ multiplex PCR; TCRdb keeps in-frame clones, though not all of them. The sample yields under 30,000 clones, around 90% seen once. The input for sequencing was peripheral blood, taken from a patient treated with proton-based radiotherapy. All receptors come from a woman in her fifties or sixties with cholangiocarcinoma. Some clones in this sample may be carry-over from other donors' samples.

The rearrangement uses TRBV2 and TRBJ2-7, with D uncertain. Trimming removed 6 bases at V and 3 bases at J, with 9 bases between. The CDR3 is 12 amino acids. Germline CDR1 reads SNHLY; CDR2 reads FYNNEI. The CDR3 spells CASRDRDYEQYF. As DNA, the CDR3 is TGTGCCAGCAGGGACCGCGACTACGAGCAGTACTTC.

V gene TRBV5-1 combines with J gene TRBJ2-1; D call uncertain. The germline CDR1 and CDR2 sequences are SGHRS and YFSETQ. The CDR3 covers 14 residues. V lost 5 bases to trimming and J lost 0 bases, with 9 bases between them. CDR3 sequence reads: CASSSSFSYNEQFF. DNA for the CDR3: TGCGCCAGCAGTTCAAGTTTCTCCTACAATGAGCAGTTCTTC.

This clone came up a few times. This chain connects TRBV6-1 to TRBJ2-7, with no clear D. Trimming removed 7 bases at V and 3 bases at J, with 13 bases between. The CDR3 contains 13 residues. Germline CDR1 MNHNS, CDR2 SASEGT. CDR3 coding DNA: TGTGCCAGCACCCTGACATTCAACTACGAGCAGTACTTC. This gives the protein CASTLTFNYEQYF.